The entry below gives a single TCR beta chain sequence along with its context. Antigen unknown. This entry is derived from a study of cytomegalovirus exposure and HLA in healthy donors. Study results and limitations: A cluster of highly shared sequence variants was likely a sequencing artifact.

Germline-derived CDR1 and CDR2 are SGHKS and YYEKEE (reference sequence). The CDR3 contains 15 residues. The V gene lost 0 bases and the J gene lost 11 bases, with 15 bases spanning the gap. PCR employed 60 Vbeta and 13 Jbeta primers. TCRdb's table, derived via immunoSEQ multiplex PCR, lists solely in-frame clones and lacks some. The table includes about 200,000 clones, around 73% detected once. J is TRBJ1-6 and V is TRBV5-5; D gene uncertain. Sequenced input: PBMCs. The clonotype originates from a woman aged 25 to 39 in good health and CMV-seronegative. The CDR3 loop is CASSLGWRAETPLHF. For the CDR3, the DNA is TGTGCCAGCAGCTTGGGGTGGAGGGCAGAAACACCCCTCCACTTT.